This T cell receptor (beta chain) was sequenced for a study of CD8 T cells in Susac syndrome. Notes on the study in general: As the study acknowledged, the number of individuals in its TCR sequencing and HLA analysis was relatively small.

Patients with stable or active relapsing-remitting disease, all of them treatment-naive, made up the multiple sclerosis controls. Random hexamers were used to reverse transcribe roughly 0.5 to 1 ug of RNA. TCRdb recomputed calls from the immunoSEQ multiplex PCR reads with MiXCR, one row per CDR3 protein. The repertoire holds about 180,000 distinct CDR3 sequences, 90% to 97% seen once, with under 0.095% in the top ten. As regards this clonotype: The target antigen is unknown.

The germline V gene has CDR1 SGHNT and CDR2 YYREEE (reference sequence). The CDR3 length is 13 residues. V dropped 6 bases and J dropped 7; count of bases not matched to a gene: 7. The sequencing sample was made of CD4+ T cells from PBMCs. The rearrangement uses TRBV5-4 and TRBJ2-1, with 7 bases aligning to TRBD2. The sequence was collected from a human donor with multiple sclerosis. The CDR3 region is CASMPAGRNEQFF. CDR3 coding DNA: TGTGCCAGCATGCCAGCGGGGAGGAATGAGCAGTTCTTC.